This TCR beta chain derives from a study of blood T cell repertoires in COVID-19. Overall study context: The origin of the acute and convalescent COVID-19 samples was the United States, Italy and Spain. From T cells, B-cell-depleted T cells, or PBMCs came the material, which was cDNA or gDNA.

CDR3 length: 16 amino acids. J lost 2 bases, V lost 6 bases, and 6 bases had no gene match. The V gene's germline CDR1 is MNHEY and CDR2 SMNVEV (reference sequence). Original processing notes: Quantification of nucleated cells was approximated via reference gene primer amplification. Sequenced by immunoSEQ multiplex PCR; TCRdb stores in-frame clones only, minus some. V and J calls and clone size come straight from that table; D and trimming were deduced from the DNA. The top ten hold less than 6% of the sample, which has under 350,000 clones, less than 90% seen once. The sequenced sample consisted of peripheral blood. This chain links TRBV27 with TRBJ2-3; 12 nucleotides match TRBD2. The receptor comes from a man aged 55 to 69 who had recovered from COVID-19. The CDR3 DNA follows: TGTGCCAGCAGCCAACTAGCGGGGGGATTCACAGATACGCAGTATTTT. It translates to CASSQLAGGFTDTQYF.